This TCR beta chain was captured in a study of memory CD4+ T cells and cytomegalovirus serostatus. About the study: Healthy Belgian adult donors included roughly ten CMV-positive and about two dozen CMV-negative people. Findings and limits, study-wide: Suggested: most of the CMV-linked TCR signature lies in CD4+ memory cells. Median bootstrapped AUC for CMV status was roughly 0.95 originally, less than 0.92 US-trained.

Method: immunoSEQ multiplex PCR; TCRdb's copy keeps in-frame clones and lacks some. The data contain 40,000 to 50,000 clones, approximately 82% of them singletons. With regard to this clone: The antigen is unknown.

The CDR3 is 15 amino acids. Losses at the gene ends were 5 bases for V and 3 bases for J; bases not matched to a gene: 4. Per the germline V gene, CDR1 is SGHTA and CDR2 is FQGTGA. Single viable CD3+CD4+CD8-CD45RO+ cells were sorted as the memory CD4+ T cells. Serostatus was set by detecting CMV pp150, pp28, p38, p52 IgG. Sequencing was done on a sample of memory CD4+ T cells from blood. The TCR sequence derives from an adult in good health and CMV-seronegative. The chain is built from TRBV7-3 and TRBJ2-2; TRBD1 matches at 9 bases. CDR3 DNA: TGTGCCAGCAGCGCCGGGACAGGGTACACCGGGGAGCTGTTTTTT. As protein: CASSAGTGYTGELFF.